This T cell receptor beta chain was recovered during a study of blood T cell repertoires in COVID-19. Whole-study context: From T cells, B-cell-depleted T cells, or PBMCs came the material, which was cDNA or gDNA.

Per the study methods: Reference gene primers were amplified, and this amplification served to estimate nucleated cell counts. TCRdb's copy holds only in-frame clones and misses some; the assay was immunoSEQ multiplex PCR. The V and J calls and the clone size are those of that table, but D and trimming were determined from the DNA. The table lists fewer than 700,000 clones, about 89% of them singletons, with 7.8% in the top ten. The CDR3 is made up of 13 amino acids. Germline CDR1 reads SGDLS; CDR2 reads YYNGEE. Germline trimming cut 3 bases from V and 8 bases from J; bases unmatched to any gene: 6. The receptor was isolated from a woman aged 50 to 65 with COVID-19, enrolled during active disease. The rearrangement joins TRBV9 to TRBJ1-2; 8 positions match TRBD1. Sequencing input: peripheral blood. The CDR3 DNA sequence: TGTGCCAGCAGCGCAGGACAGGGTTTGGGCTACACCTTC. Amino acids: CASSAGQGLGYTF.